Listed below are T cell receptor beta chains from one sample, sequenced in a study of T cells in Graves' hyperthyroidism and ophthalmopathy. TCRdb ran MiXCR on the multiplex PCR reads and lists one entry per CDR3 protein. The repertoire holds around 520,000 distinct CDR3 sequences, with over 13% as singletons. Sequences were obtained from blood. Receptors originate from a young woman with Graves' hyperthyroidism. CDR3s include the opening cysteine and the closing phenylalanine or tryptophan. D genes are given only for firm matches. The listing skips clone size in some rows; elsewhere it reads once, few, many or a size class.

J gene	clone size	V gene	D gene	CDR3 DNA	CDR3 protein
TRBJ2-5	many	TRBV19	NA	TGTGCCAGTAGTATTTCGGGGGAGGAGGAGACCCAGTACTTC	CASSISGEEETQYF
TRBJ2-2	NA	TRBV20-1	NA	TGCAGTGCCCACAACCACCTCACCGGGGAGCTGTTTTTT	CSAHNHLTGELFF
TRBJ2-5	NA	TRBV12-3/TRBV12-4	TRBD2	TGTGCCAGCAGCCCTAATCCGGGACTAGCGGCAGATACGCACGAGACCCAGTACTTC	CASSPNPGLAADTHETQYF
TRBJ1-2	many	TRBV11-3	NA	TGTGCCAGCAGCTCAACAGGGAACGGCTACACCTTC	CASSSTGNGYTF
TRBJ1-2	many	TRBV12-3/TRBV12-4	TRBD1	TGTGCCAGCAGTTCGACAGGGGGTGCCTATGGCTACACCTTC	CASSSTGGAYGYTF
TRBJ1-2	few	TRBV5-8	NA	TGTGCCAGCAGCGTTTCCCCAGGGATCTATGGCTACACCTTC	CASSVSPGIYGYTF
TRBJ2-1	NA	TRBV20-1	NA	TGCAGTGCTAGACATAGCGGCTACAATGAGCAGTTCTTC	CSARHSGYNEQFF
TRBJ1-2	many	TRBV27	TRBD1	TGTGCCAGCAGTTTATCAGGCAGGGGGCCAGTAAACTATGGCTACACCTTC	CASSLSGRGPVNYGYTF
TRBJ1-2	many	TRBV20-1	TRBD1	TGCAGTGCTAGTTCAGGGGGCGGCGGCTACACCTTC	CSASSGGGGYTF
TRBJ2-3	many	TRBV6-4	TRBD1	TGTGCCAGCAGTGACGGGACAGATACAGATACGCAGTATTTT	CASSDGTDTDTQYF
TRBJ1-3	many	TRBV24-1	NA	TGTGCCACCAGTGACGACAGTTACGGAAACACCATATATTTT	CATSDDSYGNTIYF
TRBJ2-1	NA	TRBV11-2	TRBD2	TGTGCCAGCAGCTTAGGGCGTGTAGCGGGAGCGGGCGAGCAGTTCTTC	CASSLGRVAGAGEQFF
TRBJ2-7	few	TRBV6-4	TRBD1	TGTGCCAGCAGTGAAGACAGGGTATCCTACGAGCAGTACTTC	CASSEDRVSYEQYF
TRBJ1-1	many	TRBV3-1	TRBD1	TGTGCCAGCAGCCAGAGACAGGGGGCTGAAGCTTTCTTT	CASSQRQGAEAFF
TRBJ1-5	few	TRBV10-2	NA	TGCGCCAGCGCGAGGCAGGGAGGTCAGCCCCAGCATTTT	CASARQGGQPQHF
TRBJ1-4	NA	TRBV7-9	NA	TGTGCCAGCAGCTACGGCCGGGACGCAACTAATGAAAAACTGTTTTTT	CASSYGRDATNEKLFF
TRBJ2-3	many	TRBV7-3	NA	TGTGCCAGCAGCCCCCAGCCGGGACTCCCTAGGGATACGCAGTATTTT	CASSPQPGLPRDTQYF
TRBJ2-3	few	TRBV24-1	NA	TGTGCCACCAGTGATCTTATAATGACAGATACGCAGTATTTT	CATSDLIMTDTQYF
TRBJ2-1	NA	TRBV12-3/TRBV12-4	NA	TGTGCCAGCAGTTCCTGGGAAAGATTAAGCTCCTACAATGAGCAGTTCTTC	CASSSWERLSSYNEQFF
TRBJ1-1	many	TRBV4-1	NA	TGCGCCAGCAGCCAAGATGGCAAGAAAAACACTGAAGCTTTCTTT	CASSQDGKKNTEAFF
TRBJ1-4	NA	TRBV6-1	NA	TGTGCCAGCAGTTACTTTTCTCCCACAGGAGGGGAAAAACTGTTTTTT	CASSYFSPTGGEKLFF
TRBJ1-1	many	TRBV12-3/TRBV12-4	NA	TGTGCCAGCAGTTTAGAACTGGGAGGATCTGAAGCTTTCTTT	CASSLELGGSEAFF
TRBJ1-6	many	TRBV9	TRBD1	TGTGCCAGCAGCGTTGGACAGGGGATTAATTCACCCCTCCACTTT	CASSVGQGINSPLHF